The sequence of this T cell receptor beta chain was determined in a study of human thymus T cells. TCRdb's copy holds only in-frame clones and misses some; the assay was immunoSEQ multiplex PCR. The repertoire holds some 130,000 clones, with around 96% as singletons. For this clone: Its antigen is unknown.

The study's findings and limits: Among unrelated individuals, related research reported thymic repertoires that overlapped highly. Within thymic and blood repertoires, V and J gene usage appeared to be biased.

The CDR3 consists of 17 residues. The germline gives CDR1 MGHRA, CDR2 YSYEKL. V lost 0 bases and J lost 5, with 19 bases in between. Corrective cardiac operations yielded the resected thymus tissue. What was sequenced was thymus tissue. The source of this sequence is a boy under two years old with a congenital heart defect but otherwise immunologically healthy. The chain is built from TRBV4-1 and TRBJ1-1, with D maybe TRBD1 (6 bases). The CDR3 DNA is TGCGCCAGCAGCCAAGATCAAGTAGGGGGGGAAGATACTGAAGCTTTCTTT. This sequence encodes CASSQDQVGGEDTEAFF.